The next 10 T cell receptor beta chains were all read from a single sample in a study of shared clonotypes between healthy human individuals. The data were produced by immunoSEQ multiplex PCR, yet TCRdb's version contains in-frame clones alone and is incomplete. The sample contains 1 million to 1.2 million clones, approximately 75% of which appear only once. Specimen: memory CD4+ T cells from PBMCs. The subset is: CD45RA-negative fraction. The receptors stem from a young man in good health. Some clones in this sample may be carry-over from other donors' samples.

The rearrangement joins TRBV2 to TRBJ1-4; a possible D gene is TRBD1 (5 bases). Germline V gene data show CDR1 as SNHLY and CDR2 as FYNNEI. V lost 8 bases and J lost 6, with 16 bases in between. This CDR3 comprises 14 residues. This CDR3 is CASSGGDGYEKLFF. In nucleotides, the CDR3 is TGTGCCAGCTCGGGCGGGGACGGATATGAAAAACTGTTTTTT.

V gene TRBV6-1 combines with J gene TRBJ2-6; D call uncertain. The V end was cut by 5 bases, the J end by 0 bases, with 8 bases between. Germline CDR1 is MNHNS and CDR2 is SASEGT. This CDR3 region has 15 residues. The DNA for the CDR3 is TGTGCCAGCAGTAAGACGGCCTCTGGGGCCAACGTCCTGACTTTC. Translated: CASSKTASGANVLTF.

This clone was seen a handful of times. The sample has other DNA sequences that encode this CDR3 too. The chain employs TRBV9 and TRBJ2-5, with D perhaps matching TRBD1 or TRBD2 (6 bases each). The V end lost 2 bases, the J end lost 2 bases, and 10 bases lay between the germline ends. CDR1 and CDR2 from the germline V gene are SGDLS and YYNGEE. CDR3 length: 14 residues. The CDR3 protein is CASSVGAGQETQYF. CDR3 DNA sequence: TGTGCCAGCAGCGTGGGGGCGGGGCAAGAGACCCAGTACTTC.

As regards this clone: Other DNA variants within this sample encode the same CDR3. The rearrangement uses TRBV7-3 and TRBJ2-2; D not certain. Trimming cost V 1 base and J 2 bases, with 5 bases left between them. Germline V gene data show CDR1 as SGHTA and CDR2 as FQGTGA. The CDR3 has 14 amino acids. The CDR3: CASSLIPNTGELFF. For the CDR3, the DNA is TGTGCCAGCAGCTTAATCCCTAACACCGGGGAGCTGTTTTTT.

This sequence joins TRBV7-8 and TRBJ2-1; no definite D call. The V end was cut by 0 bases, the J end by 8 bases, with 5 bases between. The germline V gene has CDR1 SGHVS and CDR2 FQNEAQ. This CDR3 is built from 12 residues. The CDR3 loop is CASSLARYEQFF. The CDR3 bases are TGTGCCAGCAGCTTAGCGCGGTATGAGCAGTTCTTC.

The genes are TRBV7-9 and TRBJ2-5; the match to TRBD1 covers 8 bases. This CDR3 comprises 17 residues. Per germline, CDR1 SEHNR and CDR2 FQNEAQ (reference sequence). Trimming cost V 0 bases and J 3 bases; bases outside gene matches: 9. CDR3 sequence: CASSLALGQGREETQYF. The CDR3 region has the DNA TGTGCCAGCAGCTTAGCGCTAGGACAGGGTAGGGAAGAGACCCAGTACTTC.

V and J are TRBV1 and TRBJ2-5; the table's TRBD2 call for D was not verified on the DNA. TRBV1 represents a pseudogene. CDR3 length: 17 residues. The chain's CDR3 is CTRLPTPPAANQETQYF. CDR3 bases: TGCACCAGACTTCCAACCCCGCCGGCAGCGAACCAAGAGACCCAGTACTTC.

The CDR3 reads CASSERLAGGETQYF. Here the CDR3 DNA reads TGTGCCAGCAGTGAAAGGCTAGCGGGAGGAGAGACCCAGTACTTC. The chain couples TRBV2 to TRBJ2-5; 11 bases match TRBD2. This CDR3 has 15 residues. Trimming cost V 2 bases and J 4 bases; bases outside gene matches: 3. Germline V CDR1 and CDR2: SNHLY, FYNNEI. Full variable domain (missing parts from reference TRBV2 and TRBJ2-5): EPEVTQTPSHQVTQMGQEVILRCVPISNHLYFYWYRQILGQKVEFLVSFYNNEISEKSEIFDDQFSVERPDGSNFTLKIRSTKLEDSAMYFCASSERLAGGETQYFGPGTRLLVL.

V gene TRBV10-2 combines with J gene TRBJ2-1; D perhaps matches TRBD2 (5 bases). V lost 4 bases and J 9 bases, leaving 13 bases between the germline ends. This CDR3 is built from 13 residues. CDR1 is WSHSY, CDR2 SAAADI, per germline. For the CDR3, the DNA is TGCGCCAGCAGTGGGGAGTCTCGGAGTGAGCAGTTCTTC. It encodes CASSGESRSEQFF.

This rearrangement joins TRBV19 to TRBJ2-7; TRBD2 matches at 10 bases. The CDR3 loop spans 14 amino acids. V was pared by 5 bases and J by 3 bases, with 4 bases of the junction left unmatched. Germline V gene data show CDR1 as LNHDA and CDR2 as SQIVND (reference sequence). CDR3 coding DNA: TGTGCCAGTAGTTTCCTAGCGGGGGACTACGAGCAGTACTTC. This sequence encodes CASSFLAGDYEQYF.